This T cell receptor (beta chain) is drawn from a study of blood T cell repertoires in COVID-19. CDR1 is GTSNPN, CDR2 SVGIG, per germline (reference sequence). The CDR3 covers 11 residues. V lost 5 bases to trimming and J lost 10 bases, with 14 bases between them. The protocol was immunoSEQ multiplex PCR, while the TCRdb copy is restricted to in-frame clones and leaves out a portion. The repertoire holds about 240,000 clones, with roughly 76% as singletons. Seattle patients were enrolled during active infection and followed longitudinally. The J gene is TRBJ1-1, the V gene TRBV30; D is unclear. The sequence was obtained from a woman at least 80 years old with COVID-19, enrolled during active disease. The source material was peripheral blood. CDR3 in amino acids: CAWDPGRGAFF. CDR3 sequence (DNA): TGTGCCTGGGACCCCGGCCGGGGAGCTTTCTTT.